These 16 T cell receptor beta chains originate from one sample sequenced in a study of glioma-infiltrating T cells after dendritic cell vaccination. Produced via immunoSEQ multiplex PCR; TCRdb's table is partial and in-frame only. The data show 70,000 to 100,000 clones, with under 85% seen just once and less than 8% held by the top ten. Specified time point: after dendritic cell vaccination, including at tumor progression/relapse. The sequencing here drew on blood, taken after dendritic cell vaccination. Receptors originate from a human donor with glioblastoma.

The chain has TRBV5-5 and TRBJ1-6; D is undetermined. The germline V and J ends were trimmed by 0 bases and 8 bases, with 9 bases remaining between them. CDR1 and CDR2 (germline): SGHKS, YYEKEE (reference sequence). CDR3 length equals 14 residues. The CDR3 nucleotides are TGTGCCAGCAGCTTGGACCAGATTGATTCACCCCTCCACTTT. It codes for CASSLDQIDSPLHF.

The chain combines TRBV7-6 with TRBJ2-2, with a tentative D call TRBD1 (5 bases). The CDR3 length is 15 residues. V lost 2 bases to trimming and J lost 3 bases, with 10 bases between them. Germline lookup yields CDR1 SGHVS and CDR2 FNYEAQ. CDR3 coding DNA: TGTGCCAGCAGCTTATCCGGACACGACACCGGGGAGCTGTTTTTT. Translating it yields CASSLSGHDTGELFF.

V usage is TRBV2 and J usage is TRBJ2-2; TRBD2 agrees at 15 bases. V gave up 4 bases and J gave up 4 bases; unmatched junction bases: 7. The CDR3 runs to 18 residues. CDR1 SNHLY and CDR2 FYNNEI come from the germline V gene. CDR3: CASSGTSGGEGVTGELFF. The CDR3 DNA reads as TGTGCCAGCAGTGGGACTAGCGGGGGGGAAGGAGTCACCGGGGAGCTGTTTTTT.

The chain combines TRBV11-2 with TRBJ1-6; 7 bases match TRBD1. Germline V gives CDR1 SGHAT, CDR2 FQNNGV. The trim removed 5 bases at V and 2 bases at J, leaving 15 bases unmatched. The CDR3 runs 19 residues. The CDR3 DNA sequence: TGTGCCAGCAGCGTACGGTCGGGAGACAGGGCAACCTATAATTCACCCCTCCACTTT. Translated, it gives CASSVRSGDRATYNSPLHF.

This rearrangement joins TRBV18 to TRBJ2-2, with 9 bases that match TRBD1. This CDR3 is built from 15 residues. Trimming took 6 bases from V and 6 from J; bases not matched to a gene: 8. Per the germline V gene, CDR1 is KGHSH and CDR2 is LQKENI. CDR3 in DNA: TGTGCCAGCTCCCTTGACAGGGGGTCGGCCGGGGAGCTGTTTTTT. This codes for CASSLDRGSAGELFF.

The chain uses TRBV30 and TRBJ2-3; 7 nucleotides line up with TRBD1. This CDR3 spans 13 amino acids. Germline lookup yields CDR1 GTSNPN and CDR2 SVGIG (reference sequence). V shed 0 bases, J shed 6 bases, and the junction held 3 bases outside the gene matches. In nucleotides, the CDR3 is TGTGCCTGGAGTGTACAGGGGAAGGATACGCAGTATTTT. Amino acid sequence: CAWSVQGKDTQYF.

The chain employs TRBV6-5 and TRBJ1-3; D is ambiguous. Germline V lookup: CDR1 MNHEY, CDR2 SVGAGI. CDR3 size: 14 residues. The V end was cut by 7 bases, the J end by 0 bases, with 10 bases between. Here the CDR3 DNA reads TGTGCCAGCAATGGTCTAGGCTCTGGAAACACCATATATTTT. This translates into CASNGLGSGNTIYF.

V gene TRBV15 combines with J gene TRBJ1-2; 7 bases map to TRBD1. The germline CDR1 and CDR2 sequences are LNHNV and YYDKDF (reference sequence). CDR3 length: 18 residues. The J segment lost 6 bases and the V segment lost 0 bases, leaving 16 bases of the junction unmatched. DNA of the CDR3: TGTGCCACCAGCAGAGATCCAGGTGAGGGGGCCGTTGTTGATGGCTACACCTTC. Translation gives CATSRDPGEGAVVDGYTF.

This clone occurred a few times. The CDR3 region is CASSLDGAGSPLHF. The CDR3 DNA reads as TGTGCCAGCAGCTTAGATGGGGCAGGATCACCCCTCCACTTT. The V and J genes are TRBV11-2 and TRBJ1-6; D is perhaps TRBD1 (5 bases). Trimming shortened V by 0 bases and J by 10 bases, and 10 bases separated the two germline ends. Germline V lookup: CDR1 SGHAT, CDR2 FQNNGV. CDR3 length: 14 residues. The full variable domain, its missing parts supplied by reference TRBV11-2 and TRBJ1-6, is EAGVAQSPRYKIIEKRQSVAFWCNPISGHATLYWYQQILGQGPKLLIQFQNNGVVDDSQLPKDRFSAERLKGVDSTLKIQPAKLEDSAVYLCASSLDGAGSPLHFGNGTRLTVT.

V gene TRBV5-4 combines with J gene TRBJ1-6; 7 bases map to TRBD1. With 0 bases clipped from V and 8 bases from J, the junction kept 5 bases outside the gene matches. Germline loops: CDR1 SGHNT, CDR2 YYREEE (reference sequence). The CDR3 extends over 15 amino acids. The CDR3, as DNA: TGTGCCAGCAGCTTGGATGGGACAGCAGATTCACCCCTCCACTTT. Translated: CASSLDGTADSPLHF.

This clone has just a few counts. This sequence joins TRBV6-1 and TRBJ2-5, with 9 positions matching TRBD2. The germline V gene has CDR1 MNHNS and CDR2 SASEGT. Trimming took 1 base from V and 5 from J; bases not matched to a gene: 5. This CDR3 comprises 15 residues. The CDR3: CASSEVAGEGETQYF. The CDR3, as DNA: TGTGCCAGCAGTGAAGTAGCGGGGGAAGGTGAGACCCAGTACTTC.

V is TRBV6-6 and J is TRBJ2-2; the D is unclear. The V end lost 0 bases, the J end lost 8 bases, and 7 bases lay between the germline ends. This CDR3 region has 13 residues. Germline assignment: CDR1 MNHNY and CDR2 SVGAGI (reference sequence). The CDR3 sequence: CASSYSKEGELFF. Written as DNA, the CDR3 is TGTGCCAGCAGTTACTCGAAGGAGGGGGAGCTGTTTTTT.

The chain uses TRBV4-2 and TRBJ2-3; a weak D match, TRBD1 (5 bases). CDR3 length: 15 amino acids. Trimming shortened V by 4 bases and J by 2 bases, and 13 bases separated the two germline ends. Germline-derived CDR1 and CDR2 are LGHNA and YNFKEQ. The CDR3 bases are TGTGCCAGCAGCCCAGTCGTAGGGGTCACAGATACGCAGTATTTT. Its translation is CASSPVVGVTDTQYF.

The CDR3 here is CASSPLGQAYEQYF. CDR3 nucleotide sequence: TGTGCCAGTAGCCCACTGGGACAGGCTTACGAGCAGTACTTC. This chain connects TRBV19 to TRBJ2-7; 8 nucleotides align to TRBD1. Germline loops: CDR1 LNHDA, CDR2 SQIVND (reference sequence). The J segment lost 4 bases and the V segment lost 6 bases, leaving 8 bases of the junction unmatched. The CDR3 runs 14 residues.

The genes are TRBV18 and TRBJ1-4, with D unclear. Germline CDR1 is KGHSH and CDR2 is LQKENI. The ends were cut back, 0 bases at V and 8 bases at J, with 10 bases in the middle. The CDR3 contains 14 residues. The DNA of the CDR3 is TGTGCCAGCTCACCACCGGGTACCAGGGAAAAACTGTTTTTT. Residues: CASSPPGTREKLFF.

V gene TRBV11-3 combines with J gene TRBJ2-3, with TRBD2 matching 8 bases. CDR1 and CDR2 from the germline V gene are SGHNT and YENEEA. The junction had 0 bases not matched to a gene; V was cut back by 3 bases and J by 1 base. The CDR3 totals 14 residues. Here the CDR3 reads CASSFSGGTDTQYF. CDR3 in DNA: TGTGCCAGCAGCTTTAGCGGGGGCACAGATACGCAGTATTTT.